A single sample gave rise to the 3 T cell receptor beta chains below, sequenced in a study of regulatory T cells in long-lasting Graves disease (dated by TCRdb to the early 2020s). The library was produced with multiplex PCR. Sequencer: Illumina HiSeq 4000. CDR3 regions were amplified by Arm-PCR with iRepertoire HTBI primers to construct TCR beta libraries. The raw public data were reprocessed by TCRdb itself: fastp quality trimming at Q25, MiXCR clonotype calling, in-frame beta chains only. Every entry covers one CDR3 protein and lists the most common genes and DNA from its rows. The sample yields roughly 520,000 distinct CDR3 sequences; 9.5% to 15% were counted once. The biggest ten clones account for 8% to 10% of the sample. The sample's time point label is to be understood as: newly diagnosed GD, antithyroid drugs for less than 3 months. For both TCR sequencing and RNA sequencing, RNA was extracted from PBMCs using TRIzol.

These data were also filed under a second study, of T cells in Graves' hyperthyroidism and ophthalmopathy.

This material consisted of peripheral blood mononuclear cells (PBMCs), taken at new diagnosis, from a patient treated with antithyroid drugs. Receptors originate from a woman aged 30 to 39 with Graves disease. Donor details come from another sample of the same person, matched by shared clones.

This clonotype was counted many times. This rearrangement joins TRBV7-2 to TRBJ2-7, with 8 bases aligning to TRBD2. The CDR3 runs 15 residues. V gave up 2 bases and J gave up 5 bases; unmatched junction bases: 8. Germline-derived CDR1 and CDR2 are SGHTA and FQGNSA. The CDR3 bases are TGTGCCAGCAGCTTAAACGCGGGAGGTGGCCACGAGCAGTACTTC. Translation: CASSLNAGGGHEQYF.

The V and J genes are TRBV2 and TRBJ2-7; perhaps TRBD2 as D (7 bases). Germline lookup yields CDR1 SNHLY and CDR2 FYNNEI. CDR3 length equals 14 residues. Trimming removed 5 bases from V and 5 bases from J, with 16 bases in between. Written as DNA, the CDR3 is TGTGCCAGCAGTCGGACAGCGGGGAATAACGAGCAGTACTTC. Translation gives CASSRTAGNNEQYF.

This clonotype was picked up many times. The chain combines TRBV20-1 with TRBJ1-1; D remains unclear. The CDR3 is made up of 13 amino acids. The germline gives CDR1 DFQATT, CDR2 SNEGSKA (reference sequence). V was shortened by 6 bases and J by 10 bases, with 21 bases between the two germline ends. CDR3 DNA sequence: TGCAGTGCGACCCCAACCCTGGAGGGAGCAGCTTTCTTT. Translating gives CSATPTLEGAAFF.